This T cell receptor (beta chain) was recovered during a study of OX40 agonist ivuxolimab in advanced cancers. Whole-study context: An agonistic anti-OX40 (CD134) antibody, ivuxolimab, was used to treat the patients. Study outcomes and limitations: Certain nonresponders additionally had low normalized T-cell clonal expansion.

People who had autoimmune disease history or systemic immunosuppression were excluded. On cycle 4 day 1 and cycle 7 day 1, as well as at baseline, blood was sampled. Repertoires were generated with immunoSEQ multiplex PCR, while TCRdb's copy carries only in-frame clones and drops some. The sample includes about 76,000 clones, 85% seen only once; the top ten take under 3.5%. Worth noting for this clone: The antigen remains undetermined. Other DNA sequences within the sample encode an identical CDR3.

The V end lost 3 bases, the J end lost 4 bases, and 15 bases lay between the germline ends. The CDR3 runs to 15 residues. Germline assignment: CDR1 KGHSH and CDR2 LQKENI. The sequences come from CD4+ or CD8+ T cells sorted from blood, collected in a trial of the OX40 agonist ivuxolimab. The TCR comes from an adult with an advanced solid tumor such as melanoma, head and neck, liver or kidney cancer. J is TRBJ1-1 and V is TRBV18; maybe TRBD1 (5 bases). The CDR3 spells CASSPLRGDGTEAFF. The CDR3 nucleotides are TGTGCCAGCTCACCCCTTCGGGGGGACGGCACTGAAGCTTTCTTT.